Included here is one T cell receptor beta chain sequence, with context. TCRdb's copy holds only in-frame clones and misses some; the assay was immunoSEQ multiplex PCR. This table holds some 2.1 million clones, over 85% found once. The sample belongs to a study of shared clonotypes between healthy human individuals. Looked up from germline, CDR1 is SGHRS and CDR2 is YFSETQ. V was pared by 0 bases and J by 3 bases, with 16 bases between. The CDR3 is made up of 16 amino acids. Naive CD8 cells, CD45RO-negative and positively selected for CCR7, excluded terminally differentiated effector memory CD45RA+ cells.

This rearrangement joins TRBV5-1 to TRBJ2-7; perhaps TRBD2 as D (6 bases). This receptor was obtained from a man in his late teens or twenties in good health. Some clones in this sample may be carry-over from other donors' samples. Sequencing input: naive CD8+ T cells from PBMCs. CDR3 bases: TGCGCCAGCAGCTTGGTTTCCGGGGGTAGAGACTACGAGCAGTACTTC. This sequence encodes CASSLVSGGRDYEQYF. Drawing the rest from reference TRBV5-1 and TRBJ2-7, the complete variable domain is KAGVTQTPRYLIKTRGQQVTLSCSPISGHRSVSWYQQTPGQGLQFLFEYFSETQRNKGNFPGRFSGRQFSNSRSEMNVSTLELGDSALYLCASSLVSGGRDYEQYFGPGTRLTVT.